The 19 T cell receptor beta chains in this list originate from one sample, sequenced in a study of T cells in tumors after PD-1 blockade. Measured with immunoSEQ multiplex PCR; TCRdb has only the in-frame clones, and not every one. The table lists around 25,000 clones, 82% of them singletons, with 9.5% to 15% in the top ten. The starting material was PBMCs, obtained after anti-PD-1 treatment. The origin of the receptors is a human donor with basal cell carcinoma.

The chain recombines TRBV27 with TRBJ2-7; the D is unclear. The CDR3 is made up of 13 amino acids. Trimming pared 6 bases from V and 0 bases from J, leaving 9 bases between. Germline V gene sequence: CDR1 MNHEY, CDR2 SMNVEV (reference sequence). CDR3 sequence reads: CASSLLSSYEQYF. The CDR3 coding sequence is TGTGCCAGCAGCCTTTTGAGCTCCTACGAGCAGTACTTC.

The chain couples TRBV6-5 to TRBJ1-5, with TRBD1 matching over 7 bases. Germline loops: CDR1 MNHEY, CDR2 SVGAGI. V lost 6 bases, J lost 3 bases, and 5 bases stayed unmatched. The CDR3 spans 14 residues. Written as DNA, the CDR3 is TGTGCCAGCAGCCTGGACAGGAACAATCAGCCCCAGCATTTT. Its protein product is CASSLDRNNQPQHF.

The J gene is TRBJ1-2, the V gene TRBV18; no firm D call. This CDR3 spans 13 amino acids. The V and J ends lost 2 bases and 4 bases respectively, with 8 bases between them. Germline CDR1 KGHSH, CDR2 LQKENI. The CDR3 here is CASSPGIGYGYTF. The CDR3, as DNA: TGTGCCAGCTCACCAGGGATCGGCTATGGCTACACCTTC. The full variable domain, with the rest looked up from reference TRBV18 and TRBJ1-2, is NAGVMQNPRHLVRRRGQEARLRCSPMKGHSHVYWYRQLPEEGLKFMVYLQKENIIDESGMPKERFSAEFPKEGPSILRIQQVVRGDSAAYFCASSPGIGYGYTFGSGTRLTVV.

The chain employs TRBV5-5 and TRBJ1-1; 8 bases are shared with TRBD1. J was trimmed by 6 bases and V by 5 bases; bases with no gene match: 6. CDR1 is SGHKS, CDR2 YYEKEE, per germline (reference sequence). The CDR3 has 13 residues. The CDR3 region is CASRKDRAPEAFF. CDR3 nucleotides: TGTGCCAGCAGAAAGGACAGGGCCCCTGAAGCTTTCTTT.

Here the CDR3 DNA reads TGTGCCACCAGTGATAGGAATCGAACCGGGGAGCTGTTTTTT. This sequence encodes CATSDRNRTGELFF. This chain uses TRBV24-1 with TRBJ2-2, with D unresolved. Germline V gene data show CDR1 as KGHDR and CDR2 as SFDVKD. The CDR3 has 14 residues. Trimming removed 3 bases at V and 5 bases at J, with 9 bases between.

The rearrangement joins TRBV6-2 or TRBV6-3 to TRBJ1-1; 8 bases agree with TRBD1. The CDR3 extends over 16 amino acids. The V gene end was trimmed by 6 bases and the J gene end by 1 base; junction bases not matched to a gene: 10. CDR1 is MNHEY, CDR2 SVGEGT, per germline. The CDR3 loop reads CASSPNAGTGNTEAFF. The CDR3 DNA sequence: TGTGCCAGCAGCCCTAACGCCGGGACAGGGAACACTGAAGCTTTCTTT.

The chain joins TRBV29-1 to TRBJ2-2; possibly TRBD1 or TRBD2 for D (5 bases each). The CDR3 is 16 residues long. The V gene lost 5 bases and the J gene lost 0 bases, with 16 bases spanning the gap. Germline CDR1 is SQVTM and CDR2 is ANQGSEA. In nucleotides, the CDR3 is TGCAGCGTTAGAGATCGAGGGACCGCGAACACCGGGGAGCTGTTTTTT. Translation gives CSVRDRGTANTGELFF.

The rearrangement joins TRBV5-5 to TRBJ1-2; 7 positions agree with TRBD1. After removal of 2 bases from V and 7 bases from J, the junction contained 5 bases not matched to a gene. Per the germline V gene, CDR1 is SGHKS and CDR2 is YYEKEE (reference sequence). The CDR3 runs 13 residues. CDR3 sequence: CASSFDRVVGYTF. For the CDR3, the DNA is TGTGCCAGCAGCTTCGACAGGGTGGTTGGCTACACCTTC.

This clone showed up just a few times. The chain employs TRBV12-5 and TRBJ1-5, with a weak D call TRBD1 (5 bases). The CDR3 totals 14 residues. Germline assignment: CDR1 LGHNT and CDR2 FRNRAP. V was shortened by 7 bases and J by 3 bases, with 13 bases between the two germline ends. CDR3 nucleotides: TGTGCTAGTGCCGTGGGACGGTTCAATCAGCCCCAGCATTTT. Its protein is CASAVGRFNQPQHF.

The chain links TRBV30 to TRBJ1-4; D is undetermined. Trimming removed 0 bases from V and 0 bases from J, with 14 bases in between. The germline V gene encodes CDR1 GTSNPN and CDR2 SVGIG (reference sequence). This CDR3 is built from 17 residues. This CDR3 reads CAWSVVGSFATNEKLFF. The DNA of the CDR3 is TGTGCCTGGAGTGTAGTAGGCAGCTTTGCAACTAATGAAAAACTGTTTTTT.

V is TRBV6-1 and J is TRBJ1-6, with a weak D call TRBD1 (5 bases). The V gene lost 2 bases and the J gene lost 9 bases, with 23 bases spanning the gap. This CDR3 is built from 18 residues. The germline CDR1 and CDR2 sequences are MNHNS and SASEGT. CDR3 sequence: CASSEILRRGGSSSPLHF. The CDR3 DNA reads as TGTGCCAGCAGTGAAATCTTACGACGCGGGGGGAGTAGTTCACCCCTCCACTTT.

V is TRBV29-1 and J is TRBJ1-2; D is uncertain. Per the germline V gene, CDR1 is SQVTM and CDR2 is ANQGSEA. The V end was cut by 0 bases, the J end by 0 bases, with 5 bases between. This CDR3 comprises 13 residues. The CDR3 loop reads CSVEETTNYGYTF. The DNA for the CDR3 is TGCAGCGTTGAAGAAACGACTAACTATGGCTACACCTTC. Supplemented by reference TRBV29-1 and TRBJ1-2, the full variable domain reads SAVISQKPSRDICQRGTSLTIQCQVDSQVTMMFWYRQQPGQSLTLIATANQGSEATYESGFVIDKFPISRPNLTFSTLTVSNMSPEDSSIYLCSVEETTNYGYTFGSGTRLTVV.

This clone was detected only once. The rearrangement links TRBV27 to TRBJ1-1, with 8 bases lining up with TRBD1. The CDR3 consists of 15 residues. Germline trimming cut 6 bases from V and 1 base from J; bases unmatched to any gene: 7. Germline V gene sequence: CDR1 MNHEY, CDR2 SMNVEV (reference sequence). Here the CDR3 reads CASRARTGWNTEAFF. The CDR3 DNA sequence: TGTGCCAGCAGGGCCCGGACAGGGTGGAACACTGAAGCTTTCTTT.

This clone was seen more than once but under ten times. The chain links TRBV3-1 (or the pseudogene TRBV3-2) to TRBJ1-6; 7 nucleotides agree with TRBD1. CDR1 is LGHDT, CDR2 YNNKEL, per germline (reference sequence). The CDR3 spans 17 residues. Trimming cost V 5 bases and J 0 bases; bases outside gene matches: 7. Here the CDR3 reads CASSSRTGSSYNSPLHF. The DNA for the CDR3 is TGTGCCAGCAGCTCCCGGACAGGAAGCTCCTATAATTCACCCCTCCACTTT.

The chain joins TRBV4-1 to TRBJ2-5; tentative D call: TRBD2 (6 bases). Trimming removed 1 base from V and 4 bases from J, with 13 bases in between. The CDR3 length is 15 residues. CDR1 is MGHRA and CDR2 is YSYEKL in the germline V gene. The CDR3 reads CASSQVPGLTETQYF. The CDR3 DNA follows: TGCGCCAGCAGCCAAGTGCCCGGACTAACAGAGACCCAGTACTTC.

The genes are TRBV29-1 and TRBJ2-6, with D possibly being TRBD2 (5 bases). Deletions cut 4 bases from V and 2 bases from J, with 6 bases between. Germline CDR1 is SQVTM and CDR2 is ANQGSEA. The CDR3 covers 13 residues. CDR3 DNA sequence: TGCAGCGTTGGGAGGACTGGGGCCAACGTCCTGACTTTC. Translation gives CSVGRTGANVLTF.

The chain carries TRBV7-9 and TRBJ2-2, with TRBD2 matching 7 bases. The CDR3 covers 15 residues. Per germline, CDR1 SEHNR and CDR2 FQNEAQ (reference sequence). V lost 3 bases and J lost 5; bases outside the gene matches: 6. CDR3: CASSFSGAKTGELFF. In DNA form, the CDR3 reads TGTGCCAGCAGCTTCAGCGGGGCCAAGACCGGGGAGCTGTTTTTT.

The V call is TRBV3-1 (or the pseudogene TRBV3-2), the J call TRBJ1-2, with a weak D call TRBD1 (5 bases). Germline lookup yields CDR1 LGHDT and CDR2 YNNKEL (reference sequence). The CDR3 is 14 amino acids. Trimming removed 0 bases from V and 5 bases from J, with 10 bases in between. The CDR3, as DNA: TGTGCCAGCAGCCAAGACAGGGCAGGTTATGGCTACACCTTC. Translating gives CASSQDRAGYGYTF.

The CDR3 protein is CASSLAAASGNTIYF. In DNA, the CDR3 is TGCGCCAGCAGCTTGGCCGCGGCGTCTGGAAACACCATATATTTT. V is TRBV5-1 and J is TRBJ1-3; no clear D gene. Germline CDR1 reads SGHRS; CDR2 reads YFSETQ. CDR3 length: 15 residues. Trimming removed 0 bases from V and 1 base from J, with 8 bases in between.